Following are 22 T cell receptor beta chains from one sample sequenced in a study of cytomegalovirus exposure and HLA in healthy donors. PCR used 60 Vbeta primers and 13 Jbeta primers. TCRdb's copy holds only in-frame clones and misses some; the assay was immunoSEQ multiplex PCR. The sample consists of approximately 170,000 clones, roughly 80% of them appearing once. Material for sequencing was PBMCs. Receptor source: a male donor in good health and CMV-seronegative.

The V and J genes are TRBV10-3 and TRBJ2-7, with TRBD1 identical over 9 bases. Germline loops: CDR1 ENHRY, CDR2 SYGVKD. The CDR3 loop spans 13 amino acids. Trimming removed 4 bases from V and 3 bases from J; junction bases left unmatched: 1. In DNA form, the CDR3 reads TGTGCCATCAGTGGGACAGGGGACTACGAGCAGTACTTC. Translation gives CAISGTGDYEQYF.

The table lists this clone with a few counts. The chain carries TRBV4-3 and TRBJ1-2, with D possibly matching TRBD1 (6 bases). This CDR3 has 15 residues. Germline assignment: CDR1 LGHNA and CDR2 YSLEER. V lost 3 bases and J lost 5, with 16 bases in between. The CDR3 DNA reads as TGCGCCAGCAGCCACATCAGCGGGGGGCCTTATGGCTACACCTTC. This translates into CASSHISGGPYGYTF.

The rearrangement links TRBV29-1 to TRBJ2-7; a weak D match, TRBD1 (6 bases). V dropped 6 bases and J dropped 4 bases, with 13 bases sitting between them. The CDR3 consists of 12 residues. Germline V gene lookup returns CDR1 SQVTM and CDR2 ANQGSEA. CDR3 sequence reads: CSVWGPFYEQYF. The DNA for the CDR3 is TGCAGCGTCTGGGGGCCCTTTTACGAGCAGTACTTC.

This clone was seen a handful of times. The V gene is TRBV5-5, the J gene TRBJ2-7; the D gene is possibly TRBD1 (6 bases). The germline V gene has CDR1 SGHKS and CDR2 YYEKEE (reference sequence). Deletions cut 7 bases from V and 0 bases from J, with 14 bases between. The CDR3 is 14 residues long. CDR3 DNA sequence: TGTGCCAGCGCCACACAGGACAGCTCCTACGAGCAGTACTTC. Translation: CASATQDSSYEQYF.

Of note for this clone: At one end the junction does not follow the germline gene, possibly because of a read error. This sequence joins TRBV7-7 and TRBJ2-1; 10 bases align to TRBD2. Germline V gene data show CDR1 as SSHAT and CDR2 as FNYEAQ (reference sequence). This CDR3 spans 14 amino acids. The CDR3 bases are TGTGCTAGCAGCCCCAGGACTAGCGGCAATGAGCAGTTCTTC. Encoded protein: CASSPRTSGNEQFF.

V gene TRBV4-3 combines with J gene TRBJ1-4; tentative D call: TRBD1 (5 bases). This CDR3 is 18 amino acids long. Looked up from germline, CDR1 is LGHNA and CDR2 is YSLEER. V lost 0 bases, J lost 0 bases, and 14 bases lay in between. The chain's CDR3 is CASSQDLRTPTTNEKLFF. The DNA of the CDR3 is TGCGCCAGCAGCCAAGATCTACGGACACCAACAACTAATGAAAAACTGTTTTTT.

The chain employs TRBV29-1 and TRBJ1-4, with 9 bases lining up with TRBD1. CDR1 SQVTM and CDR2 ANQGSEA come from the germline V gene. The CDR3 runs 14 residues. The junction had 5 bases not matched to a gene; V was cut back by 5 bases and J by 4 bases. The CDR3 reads CSVTTGGGNEKLFF. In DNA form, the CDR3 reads TGCAGCGTTACTACAGGGGGCGGTAATGAAAAACTGTTTTTT.

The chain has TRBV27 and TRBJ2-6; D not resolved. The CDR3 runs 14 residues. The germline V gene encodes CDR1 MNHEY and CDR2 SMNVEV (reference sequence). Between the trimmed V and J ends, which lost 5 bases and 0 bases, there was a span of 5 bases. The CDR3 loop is CASSLSSGANVLTF. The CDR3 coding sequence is TGTGCCAGCAGTCTAAGCTCTGGGGCCAACGTCCTGACTTTC.

The CDR3 coding sequence is TGTGCCAGCAGCCTGGATCTGGGGAGCTCGGGGAGAGCTTTCTTT. As protein: CASSLDLGSSGRAFF. The chain joins TRBV5-8 to TRBJ1-1; D unclear. V was trimmed by 4 bases and J by 10 bases, leaving 23 bases between them. This CDR3 contains 15 residues. Germline lookup yields CDR1 SGHTS and CDR2 YDEGEE.

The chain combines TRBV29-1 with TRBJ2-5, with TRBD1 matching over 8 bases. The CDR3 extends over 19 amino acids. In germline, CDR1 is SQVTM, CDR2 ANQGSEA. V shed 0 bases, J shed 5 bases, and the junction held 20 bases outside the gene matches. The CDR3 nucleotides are TGCAGCGTTGAAGAAATAGAGGGGGCTCGGACAGGGAAAATGGAGACCCAGTACTTC. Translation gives CSVEEIEGARTGKMETQYF. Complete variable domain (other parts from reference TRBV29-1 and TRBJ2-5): SAVISQKPSRDICQRGTSLTIQCQVDSQVTMMFWYRQQPGQSLTLIATANQGSEATYESGFVIDKFPISRPNLTFSTLTVSNMSPEDSSIYLCSVEEIEGARTGKMETQYFGPGTRLLVL.

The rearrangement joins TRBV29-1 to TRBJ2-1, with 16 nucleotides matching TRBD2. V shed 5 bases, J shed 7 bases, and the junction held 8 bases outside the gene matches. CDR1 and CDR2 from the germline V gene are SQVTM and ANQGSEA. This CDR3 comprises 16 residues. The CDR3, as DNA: TGCAGCGTTCGAGGGACTAGCGGGAGGGCCGAGAATGAGCAGTTCTTC. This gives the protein CSVRGTSGRAENEQFF.

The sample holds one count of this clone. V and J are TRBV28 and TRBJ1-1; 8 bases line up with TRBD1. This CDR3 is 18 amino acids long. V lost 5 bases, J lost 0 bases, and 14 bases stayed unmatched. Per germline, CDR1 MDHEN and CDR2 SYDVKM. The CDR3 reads CASSNRRGQVRMNTEAFF. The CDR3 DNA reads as TGTGCCAGCAGTAATCGTCGGGGACAGGTCCGCATGAACACTGAAGCTTTCTTT.

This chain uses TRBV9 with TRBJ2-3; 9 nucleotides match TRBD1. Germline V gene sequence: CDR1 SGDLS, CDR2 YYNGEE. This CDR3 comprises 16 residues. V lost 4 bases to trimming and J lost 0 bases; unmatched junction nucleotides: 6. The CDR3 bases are TGTGCCAGCAGCCTCGGGACAGGGACGAGCACAGATACGCAGTATTTT. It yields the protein CASSLGTGTSTDTQYF.

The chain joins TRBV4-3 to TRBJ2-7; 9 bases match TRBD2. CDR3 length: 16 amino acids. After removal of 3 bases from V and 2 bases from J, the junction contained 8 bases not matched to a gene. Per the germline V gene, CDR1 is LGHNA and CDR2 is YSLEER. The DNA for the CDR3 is TGCGCCAGCAGCCACCAAAGCGGGGGGCACGCCTACGAGCAGTACTTC. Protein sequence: CASSHQSGGHAYEQYF.

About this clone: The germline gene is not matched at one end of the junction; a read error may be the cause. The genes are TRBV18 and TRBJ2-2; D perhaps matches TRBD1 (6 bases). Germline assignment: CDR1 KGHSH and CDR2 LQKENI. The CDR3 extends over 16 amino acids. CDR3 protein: CASSRQVEGRHRGAVF. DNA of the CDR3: TGTGCCAGCTCACGACAGGTGGAAGGGCGGCACCGGGGAGCTGTTTTT. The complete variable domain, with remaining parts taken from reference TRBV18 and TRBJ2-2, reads NAGVMQNPRHLVRRRGQEARLRCSPMKGHSHVYWYRQLPEEGLKFMVYLQKENIIDESGMPKERFSAEFPKEGPSILRIQQVVRGDSAAYFCASSRQVEGRHRGAVFGEGSRLTVL.

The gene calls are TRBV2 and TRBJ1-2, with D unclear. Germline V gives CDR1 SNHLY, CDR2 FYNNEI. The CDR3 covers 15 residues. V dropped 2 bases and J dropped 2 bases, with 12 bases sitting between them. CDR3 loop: CASSEYGGQNYGYTF. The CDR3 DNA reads TGTGCCAGCAGTGAATACGGTGGGCAAAACTATGGCTACACCTTC.

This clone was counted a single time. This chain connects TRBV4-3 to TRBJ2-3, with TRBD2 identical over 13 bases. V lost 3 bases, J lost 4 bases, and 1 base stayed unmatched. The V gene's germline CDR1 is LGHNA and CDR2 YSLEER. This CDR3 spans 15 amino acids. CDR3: CASSHGTSGADTQYF. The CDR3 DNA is TGCGCCAGCAGCCATGGGACTAGCGGGGCAGATACGCAGTATTTT.

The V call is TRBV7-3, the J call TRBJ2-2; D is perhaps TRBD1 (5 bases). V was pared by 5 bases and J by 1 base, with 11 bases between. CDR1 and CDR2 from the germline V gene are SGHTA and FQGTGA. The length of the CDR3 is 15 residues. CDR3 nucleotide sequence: TGTGCCAGCAGCCCAAGGGGCGGGAACACCGGGGAGCTGTTTTTT. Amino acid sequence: CASSPRGGNTGELFF.

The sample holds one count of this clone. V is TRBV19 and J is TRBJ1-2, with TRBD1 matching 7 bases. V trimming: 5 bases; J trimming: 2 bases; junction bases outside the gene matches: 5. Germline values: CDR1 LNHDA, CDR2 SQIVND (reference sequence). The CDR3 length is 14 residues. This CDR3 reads CASSRDSSNYGYTF. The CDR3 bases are TGTGCCAGTAGTCGGGACAGCTCAAACTATGGCTACACCTTC.

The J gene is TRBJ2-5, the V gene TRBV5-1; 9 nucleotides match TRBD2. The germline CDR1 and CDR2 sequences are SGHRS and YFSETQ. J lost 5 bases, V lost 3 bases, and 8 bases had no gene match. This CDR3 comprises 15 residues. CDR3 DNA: TGCGCCAGCAGCTGGATGGGACTAGCCGAGGAGACCCAGTACTTC. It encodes CASSWMGLAEETQYF.

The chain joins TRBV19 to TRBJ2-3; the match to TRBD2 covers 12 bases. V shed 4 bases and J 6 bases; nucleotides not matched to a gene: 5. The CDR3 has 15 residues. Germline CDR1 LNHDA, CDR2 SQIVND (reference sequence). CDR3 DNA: TGTGCCAGTAGTACCCGACTAGCGGGAGCTGATACGCAGTATTTT. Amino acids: CASSTRLAGADTQYF.

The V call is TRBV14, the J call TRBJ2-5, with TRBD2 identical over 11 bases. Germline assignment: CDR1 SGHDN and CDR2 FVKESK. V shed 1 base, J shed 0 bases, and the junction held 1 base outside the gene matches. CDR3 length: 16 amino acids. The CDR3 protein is CASSQGLAGNQETQYF. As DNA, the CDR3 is TGTGCCAGCAGCCAAGGACTAGCGGGGAACCAAGAGACCCAGTACTTC.